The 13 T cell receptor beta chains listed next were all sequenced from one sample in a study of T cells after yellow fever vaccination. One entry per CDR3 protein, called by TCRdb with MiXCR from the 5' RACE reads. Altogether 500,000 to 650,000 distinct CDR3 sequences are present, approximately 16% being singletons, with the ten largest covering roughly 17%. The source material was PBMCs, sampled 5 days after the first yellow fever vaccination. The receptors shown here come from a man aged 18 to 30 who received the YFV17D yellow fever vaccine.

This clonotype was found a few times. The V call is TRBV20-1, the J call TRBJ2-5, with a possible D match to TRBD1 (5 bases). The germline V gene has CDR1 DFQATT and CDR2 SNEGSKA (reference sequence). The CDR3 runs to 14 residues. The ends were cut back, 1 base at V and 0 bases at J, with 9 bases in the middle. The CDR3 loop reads CSARALTDQETQYF. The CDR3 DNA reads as TGCAGTGCTAGAGCGCTGACAGACCAAGAGACCCAGTACTTC.

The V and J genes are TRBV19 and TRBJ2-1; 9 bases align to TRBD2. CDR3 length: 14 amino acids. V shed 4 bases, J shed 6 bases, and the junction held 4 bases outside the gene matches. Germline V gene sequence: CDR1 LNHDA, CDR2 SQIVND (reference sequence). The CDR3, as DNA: TGTGCCAGTAGTACTAGCGGGGCGGGCAATGAGCAGTTCTTC. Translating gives CASSTSGAGNEQFF.

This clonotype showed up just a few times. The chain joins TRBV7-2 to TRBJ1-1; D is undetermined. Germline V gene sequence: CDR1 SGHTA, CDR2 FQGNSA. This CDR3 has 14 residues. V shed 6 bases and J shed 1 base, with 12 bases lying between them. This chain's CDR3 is CASRSQVGNTEAFF. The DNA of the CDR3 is TGTGCCAGCAGGAGTCAGGTCGGGAACACTGAAGCTTTCTTT.

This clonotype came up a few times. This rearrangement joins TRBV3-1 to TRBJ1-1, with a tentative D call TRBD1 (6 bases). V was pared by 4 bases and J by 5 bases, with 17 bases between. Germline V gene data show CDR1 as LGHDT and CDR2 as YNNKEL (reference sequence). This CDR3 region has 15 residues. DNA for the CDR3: TGTGCCAGCAGCCTAGTTGGGGGCAGCTCAACTGAAGCTTTCTTT. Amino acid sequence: CASSLVGGSSTEAFF.

The CDR3 sequence: CASSYWSGTSDTQYF. CDR3 DNA sequence: TGTGCCAGCAGTTACTGGTCAGGCACCTCAGATACGCAGTATTTT. The V call is TRBV6-5, the J call TRBJ2-3; D not resolved. CDR1 is MNHEY, CDR2 SVGAGI, per germline. This CDR3 spans 15 amino acids. Trimming took off 1 base at V and 4 bases at J, with 12 bases between the two ends.

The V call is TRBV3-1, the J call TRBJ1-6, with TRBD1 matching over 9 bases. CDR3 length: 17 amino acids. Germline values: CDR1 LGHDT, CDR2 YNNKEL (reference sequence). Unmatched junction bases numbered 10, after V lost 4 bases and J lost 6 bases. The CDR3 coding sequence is TGTGCCAGCAGCCGGACAGGGGTTATCGTCAGTAATTCACCCCTCCACTTT. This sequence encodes CASSRTGVIVSNSPLHF. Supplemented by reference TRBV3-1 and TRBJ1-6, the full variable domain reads DTAVSQTPKYLVTQMGNDKSIKCEQNLGHDTMYWYKQDSKKFLKIMFSYNNKELIINETVPNRFSPKSPDKAHLNLHINSLELGDSAVYFCASSRTGVIVSNSPLHFGNGTRLTVT.

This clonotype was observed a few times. The CDR3, as DNA: TGTGCCAGCAGTCCGCGGGGTGATCAGCCCCAGCATTTT. It specifies CASSPRGDQPQHF. The chain joins TRBV12-3 or TRBV12-4 to TRBJ1-5; D ambiguous. This CDR3 contains 13 residues. The V gene lost 5 bases and the J gene lost 5 bases, with 10 bases spanning the gap.

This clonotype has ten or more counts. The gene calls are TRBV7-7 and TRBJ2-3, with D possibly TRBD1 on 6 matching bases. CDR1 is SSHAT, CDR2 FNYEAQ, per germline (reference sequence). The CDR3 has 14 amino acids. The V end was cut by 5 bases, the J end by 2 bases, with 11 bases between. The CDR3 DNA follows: TGTGCCAGCAGCCATGGACAGTTCACAGATACGCAGTATTTT. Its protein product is CASSHGQFTDTQYF. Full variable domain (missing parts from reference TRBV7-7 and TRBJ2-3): GAGVSQSPRYKVTKRGQDVTLRCDPISSHATLYWYQQALGQGPEFLTYFNYEAQPDKSGLPSDRFSAERPEGSISTLTIQRTEQRDSAMYRCASSHGQFTDTQYFGPGTRLTVL.

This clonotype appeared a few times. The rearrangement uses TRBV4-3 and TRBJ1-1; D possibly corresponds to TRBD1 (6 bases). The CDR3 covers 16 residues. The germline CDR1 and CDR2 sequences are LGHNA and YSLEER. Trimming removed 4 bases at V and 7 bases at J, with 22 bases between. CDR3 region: CASSRYYRAPRREAFF. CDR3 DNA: TGCGCCAGCAGCCGTTACTACAGGGCCCCCCGTCGTGAAGCTTTCTTT.

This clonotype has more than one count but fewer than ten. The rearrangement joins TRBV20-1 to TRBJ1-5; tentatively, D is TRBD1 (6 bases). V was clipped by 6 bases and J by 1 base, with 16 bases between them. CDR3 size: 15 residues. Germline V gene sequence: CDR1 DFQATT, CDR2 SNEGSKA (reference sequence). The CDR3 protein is CSATAQGASNQPQHF. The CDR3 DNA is TGCAGTGCAACAGCACAGGGAGCAAGCAATCAGCCCCAGCATTTT.

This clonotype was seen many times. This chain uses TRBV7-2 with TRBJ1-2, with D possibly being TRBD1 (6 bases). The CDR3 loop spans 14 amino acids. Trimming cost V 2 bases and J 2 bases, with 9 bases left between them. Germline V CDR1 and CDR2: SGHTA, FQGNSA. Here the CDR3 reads CASSLTTGNYGYTF. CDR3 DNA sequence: TGTGCCAGCAGCTTAACGACAGGCAACTATGGCTACACCTTC.

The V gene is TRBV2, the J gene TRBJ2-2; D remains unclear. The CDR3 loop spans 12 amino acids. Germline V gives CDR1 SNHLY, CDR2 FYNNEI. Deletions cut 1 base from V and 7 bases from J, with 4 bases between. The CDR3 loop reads CASSEDDGELFF. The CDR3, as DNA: TGTGCCAGCAGTGAAGATGACGGGGAGCTGTTTTTT.

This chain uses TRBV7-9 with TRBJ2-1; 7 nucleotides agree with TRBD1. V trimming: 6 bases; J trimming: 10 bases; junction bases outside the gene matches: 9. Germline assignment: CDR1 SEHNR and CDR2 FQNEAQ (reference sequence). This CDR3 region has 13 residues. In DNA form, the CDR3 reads TGTGCCAGCAGATCAGACAGGGTCAGAGAGCAGTTCTTC. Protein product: CASRSDRVREQFF.